This is a list of T cell receptor beta chains from one sample in a study of beta chain features in type 1 diabetes. Sequencing was performed with immunoSEQ multiplex PCR; in TCRdb, only in-frame clones are kept and a portion is missing. The profile shows 900,000 or so clones, around a sixth of them singletons. What was sequenced was naive CD4+ T cells from blood. These receptors originate from a woman aged 18-29 years in good health. CDR3s include the opening cysteine and the closing phenylalanine or tryptophan. D genes are given only for firm matches. The listing skips clone size in some rows; elsewhere it reads once, few, many or a size class.

cdr3_nt: TGTGCCAGCAGCTCCAGGGACAGGGGTTATTACGAGCAGTACTTC
cdr3_aa: CASSSRDRGYYEQYF
v_call: TRBV7-2
j_call: TRBJ2-7
clone_size: few
d_call: TRBD1

cdr3_nt: TGTGCCAGTAGCCAAGGGACAGGGAGTCAGCCCCAGCATTTT
cdr3_aa: CASSQGTGSQPQHF
v_call: TRBV19
j_call: TRBJ1-5
clone_size: few
d_call: TRBD1

cdr3_nt: TGTGCCAGCAGCCCCCCCCTTAGCGGGAGCTCCTACGAGCAGTACTTC
cdr3_aa: CASSPPLSGSSYEQYF
v_call: TRBV5-4
j_call: TRBJ2-7
clone_size: -
d_call: TRBD2

cdr3_nt: TGTGCCAGCTCACCTGCGTCTAGCCGATACAATGAGCAGTTCTTC
cdr3_aa: CASSPASSRYNEQFF
v_call: TRBV18
j_call: TRBJ2-1
clone_size: few
d_call: -

cdr3_nt: TGTGCCAGCAGCTTATCTAGCGGGAGTTGGGACGAGCAGTACTTC
cdr3_aa: CASSLSSGSWDEQYF
v_call: TRBV7-2
j_call: TRBJ2-7
clone_size: few
d_call: TRBD2

cdr3_nt: TGTGCCAGCAGCGTACTCACCGGAGAGACCCAGTACTTC
cdr3_aa: CASSVLTGETQYF
v_call: TRBV9
j_call: TRBJ2-5
clone_size: few
d_call: -

cdr3_nt: TGCGCCAGCAGTGGCGGGACTAGCGGGAGGAATGAGCAGTTCTTC
cdr3_aa: CASSGGTSGRNEQFF
v_call: TRBV10-1
j_call: TRBJ2-1
clone_size: -
d_call: TRBD2

cdr3_nt: TGCGCCAGCAGCACGGACAGGGTAATGAACACTGAAGCTTTCTTT
cdr3_aa: CASSTDRVMNTEAFF
v_call: TRBV5-1
j_call: TRBJ1-1
clone_size: few
d_call: TRBD1

cdr3_nt: TGTGCCAGCAGCCTCGACCAGGTCAGCACAGATACGCAGTATTTT
cdr3_aa: CASSLDQVSTDTQYF
v_call: TRBV9
j_call: TRBJ2-3
clone_size: -
d_call: -

cdr3_nt: TGTGCCAGCAGTTTTGGGGGGTCTCGCTCCTACGAGCAGTACTTC
cdr3_aa: CASSFGGSRSYEQYF
v_call: TRBV28
j_call: TRBJ2-7
clone_size: -
d_call: -

cdr3_nt: TGTGCCAGCAGCCGGGCCGGGACGGTGAATGAAAAACTGTTTTTT
cdr3_aa: CASSRAGTVNEKLFF
v_call: TRBV5-4
j_call: TRBJ1-4
clone_size: once
d_call: -

cdr3_nt: TGTGCCAGCAGCCTAGCCCCGGGACTAGCGCTTAGCACAGATACGCAGTATTTT
cdr3_aa: CASSLAPGLALSTDTQYF
v_call: TRBV7-9
j_call: TRBJ2-3
clone_size: -
d_call: TRBD2

cdr3_nt: TGTGCCATCAGTGAGCACCGGGGGGGCTACACCTTC
cdr3_aa: CAISEHRGGYTF
v_call: TRBV10-3
j_call: TRBJ1-2
clone_size: few
d_call: -

cdr3_nt: TGTGCCAGCACCTCCCTGGGGACAGGCGGCTACACCTTC
cdr3_aa: CASTSLGTGGYTF
v_call: TRBV6-6
j_call: TRBJ1-2
clone_size: few
d_call: TRBD1

cdr3_nt: TGTGCCAGCAGCAGAGAAAGCGGGGGACTCTACGAGCAGTACTTC
cdr3_aa: CASSRESGGLYEQYF
v_call: TRBV9
j_call: TRBJ2-7
clone_size: few
d_call: TRBD2

cdr3_nt: TGTGCCATCAGTGATAGACAGGGGACGGGGACGAATGAGCAGTTCTTC
cdr3_aa: CAISDRQGTGTNEQFF
v_call: TRBV10-3
j_call: TRBJ2-1
clone_size: few
d_call: TRBD1

cdr3_nt: TGCGCCAGCAGCTTGGCCGCCCCTCCGACCTATGGCTACACCTTC
cdr3_aa: CASSLAAPPTYGYTF
v_call: TRBV5-1
j_call: TRBJ1-2
clone_size: -
d_call: -

cdr3_nt: TGTGCCAGCAGTTTAGTCCCCAGCCGACAAGAGACCCAGTACTTC
cdr3_aa: CASSLVPSRQETQYF
v_call: TRBV27
j_call: TRBJ2-5
clone_size: -
d_call: -

cdr3_nt: TGTGCCAGCAGCCGGCTACTAGCGGCAGACGGTGATACGCAGTATTTT
cdr3_aa: CASSRLLAADGDTQYF
v_call: TRBV7-8
j_call: TRBJ2-3
clone_size: -
d_call: TRBD2

cdr3_nt: TGTGCCAGCAGTTGGACACGCGGGGAAGACGAGCAGTACTTC
cdr3_aa: CASSWTRGEDEQYF
v_call: TRBV6-5
j_call: TRBJ2-7
clone_size: few
d_call: -

cdr3_nt: TGCAGCGTTGAAGGCACACAGGGAAACATTCAGTACTTC
cdr3_aa: CSVEGTQGNIQYF
v_call: TRBV29-1
j_call: TRBJ2-4
clone_size: few
d_call: -

cdr3_nt: TGTGCCAGCAGCTACGGGCTGACAGGGACCACAGATACGCAGTATTTT
cdr3_aa: CASSYGLTGTTDTQYF
v_call: TRBV11-1
j_call: TRBJ2-3
clone_size: -
d_call: TRBD1

cdr3_nt: TGTGCCAGCAGCTTATCTTTAGCAGGCTACGAGCAGTACTTC
cdr3_aa: CASSLSLAGYEQYF
v_call: TRBV7-2
j_call: TRBJ2-7
clone_size: -
d_call: -

cdr3_nt: TGTGCCAGCAGCCGCCTGGGGAGTAGCTACGAGCAGTACTTC
cdr3_aa: CASSRLGSSYEQYF
v_call: TRBV13
j_call: TRBJ2-7
clone_size: few
d_call: -

cdr3_nt: TGTGCCAGCAGCTTAAAGGGTACCGGGGAGCTGTTTTTT
cdr3_aa: CASSLKGTGELFF
v_call: TRBV7-3
j_call: TRBJ2-2
clone_size: -
d_call: -

cdr3_nt: TGTGCCAGCCATCGTGGGACTGAAGCTTTCTTT
cdr3_aa: CASHRGTEAFF
v_call: TRBV6-5
j_call: TRBJ1-1
clone_size: few
d_call: -

cdr3_nt: TGTGCCAGCAGCGTACCTCGGGGCTCCTACAATGAGCAGTTCTTC
cdr3_aa: CASSVPRGSYNEQFF
v_call: TRBV7-8
j_call: TRBJ2-1
clone_size: -
d_call: -

cdr3_nt: TGTGCCAGCAGCGTAGAACCCTCGAACACCGGGGAGCTGTTTTTT
cdr3_aa: CASSVEPSNTGELFF
v_call: TRBV9
j_call: TRBJ2-2
clone_size: few
d_call: -

cdr3_nt: TGTGCCAGTAGTTGGACAGGGACGGACGGGGAGCTGTTTTTT
cdr3_aa: CASSWTGTDGELFF
v_call: TRBV19
j_call: TRBJ2-2
clone_size: -
d_call: TRBD1

cdr3_nt: TGTGCCATCAGTGACTCCGGTCGGCGACAAAGCTCCTACGAGCAGTACTTC
cdr3_aa: CAISDSGRRQSSYEQYF
v_call: TRBV10-3
j_call: TRBJ2-7
clone_size: -
d_call: -

cdr3_nt: TGTGCCAGCAGCTTAATAGGGGAGACCCAGTACTTC
cdr3_aa: CASSLIGETQYF
v_call: TRBV7-3
j_call: TRBJ2-5
clone_size: -
d_call: -

cdr3_nt: TGTGCCAGCAGCTTCGACAGGGGTCTGTACGAGCAGTACTTC
cdr3_aa: CASSFDRGLYEQYF
v_call: TRBV7-2
j_call: TRBJ2-7
clone_size: -
d_call: TRBD1

cdr3_nt: TGTGCCAGCAGCTTAGATGCGGGAGTCAGCGAGCAGTACTTC
cdr3_aa: CASSLDAGVSEQYF
v_call: TRBV7-2
j_call: TRBJ2-7
clone_size: few
d_call: TRBD2

cdr3_nt: TGTGCCAGCAGCCCGGGACCTTCCTACAATGAGCAGTTCTTC
cdr3_aa: CASSPGPSYNEQFF
v_call: TRBV7-2
j_call: TRBJ2-1
clone_size: -
d_call: -

cdr3_nt: TGTGCCAGCAGCTTAGGAATTAGCACAGATACGCAGTATTTT
cdr3_aa: CASSLGISTDTQYF
v_call: TRBV7-8
j_call: TRBJ2-3
clone_size: few
d_call: -

cdr3_nt: TGCAGCGTTGCGCAGGGAAAATCCCAAGAGACCCAGTACTTC
cdr3_aa: CSVAQGKSQETQYF
v_call: TRBV29-1
j_call: TRBJ2-5
clone_size: -
d_call: -

cdr3_nt: TGTGCCAGCAGAGAGACCCGGGCCTCCTACAATGAGCAGTTCTTC
cdr3_aa: CASRETRASYNEQFF
v_call: TRBV7-9
j_call: TRBJ2-1
clone_size: few
d_call: -

cdr3_nt: TGCGCCAGCAGCTTGACAGGGGAGAACTATGGCTACACCTTC
cdr3_aa: CASSLTGENYGYTF
v_call: TRBV5-1
j_call: TRBJ1-2
clone_size: few
d_call: TRBD1

cdr3_nt: TGTGCCAGCAGTTTTCTCAGACCCACTGAAGCTTTCTTT
cdr3_aa: CASSFLRPTEAFF
v_call: TRBV28
j_call: TRBJ1-1
clone_size: few
d_call: -

cdr3_nt: TGTGCCAGCAGCCCCCGGGACCGGTTTGGGGTAAACACCGGGGAGCTGTTTTTT
cdr3_aa: CASSPRDRFGVNTGELFF
v_call: TRBV13
j_call: TRBJ2-2
clone_size: few
d_call: -

cdr3_nt: TGCGCCAGCAGCTTGGGATTTACGGGGAGGGCCACAGATACGCAGTATTTT
cdr3_aa: CASSLGFTGRATDTQYF
v_call: TRBV5-1
j_call: TRBJ2-3
clone_size: -
d_call: TRBD2

cdr3_nt: TGTGCCAGCAGGGGACTAGCGGCACCCTCCTACAATGAGCAGTTCTTC
cdr3_aa: CASRGLAAPSYNEQFF
v_call: TRBV2
j_call: TRBJ2-1
clone_size: -
d_call: TRBD2

cdr3_nt: TGTGCCAGCAGCCCGTCGGCCGGGACTAGCGGATACTACGAGCAGTACTTC
cdr3_aa: CASSPSAGTSGYYEQYF
v_call: TRBV5-4
j_call: TRBJ2-7
clone_size: few
d_call: TRBD2

cdr3_nt: TGTGCCATCAGTCCACCACCGGGTCACAGCACAGATACGCAGTATTTT
cdr3_aa: CAISPPPGHSTDTQYF
v_call: TRBV10-3
j_call: TRBJ2-3
clone_size: few
d_call: -

cdr3_nt: TGCGCCAGCAGCCAAGCCCCTGGGGGCGGCTACGAGCAGTACTTC
cdr3_aa: CASSQAPGGGYEQYF
v_call: TRBV4-3
j_call: TRBJ2-7
clone_size: -
d_call: -

cdr3_nt: TGCGCCAGCAGCCAAGATCGCGCATCCGATGAGCAGTTCTTC
cdr3_aa: CASSQDRASDEQFF
v_call: TRBV4-3
j_call: TRBJ2-1
clone_size: few
d_call: -

cdr3_nt: TGTGCCAGCAGCCTTGTTCCATCCTACGAGCAGTACTTC
cdr3_aa: CASSLVPSYEQYF
v_call: TRBV5-4
j_call: TRBJ2-7
clone_size: -
d_call: -

cdr3_nt: TGTGCCAGCAGCAAAGGGCCTTTTCGGGACACCAGCTACGGTTCCCCCTACGAGCAGTACTTC
cdr3_aa: CASSKGPFRDTSYGSPYEQYF
v_call: TRBV21-1
j_call: TRBJ2-7
clone_size: -
d_call: -

cdr3_nt: TGCGCCAGCATCCACCGGGGTAAGCGGAACTACAATGAGCAGTTCTTC
cdr3_aa: CASIHRGKRNYNEQFF
v_call: TRBV4-3
j_call: TRBJ2-1
clone_size: -
d_call: -

cdr3_nt: TGTGCCAGCAGTTTGCCACCCAGGGGTGATGAGCAGTTCTTC
cdr3_aa: CASSLPPRGDEQFF
v_call: TRBV28
j_call: TRBJ2-1
clone_size: few
d_call: -

cdr3_nt: TGTGCCAGCAGCTTGGCTGGGGCCAACGTCCTGACTTTC
cdr3_aa: CASSLAGANVLTF
v_call: TRBV5-5
j_call: TRBJ2-6
clone_size: many
d_call: -

cdr3_nt: TGTGCCAGTAGGGTCGGTCATCAGCCCCAGCATTTT
cdr3_aa: CASRVGHQPQHF
v_call: TRBV28
j_call: TRBJ1-5
clone_size: few
d_call: -

cdr3_nt: TGTGCCAGCAGCCCACTCCCGGGACTAGCGGGAGCAGATACGCAGTATTTT
cdr3_aa: CASSPLPGLAGADTQYF
v_call: TRBV11-2
j_call: TRBJ2-3
clone_size: -
d_call: TRBD2

cdr3_nt: TGTGCCAGCAGTGTCGGGAATCAGCCCCAGCATTTT
cdr3_aa: CASSVGNQPQHF
v_call: TRBV28
j_call: TRBJ1-5
clone_size: -
d_call: -

cdr3_nt: TGTGCCAGCAGCCTCACTGGGGGGACAGGGGCGAAAAACATTCAGTACTTC
cdr3_aa: CASSLTGGTGAKNIQYF
v_call: TRBV4-2
j_call: TRBJ2-4
clone_size: -
d_call: TRBD1

cdr3_nt: TGTGCCAGCAGCTCCCCCCTAGGGACAGGAGCGACCTACGAGCAGTACTTC
cdr3_aa: CASSSPLGTGATYEQYF
v_call: TRBV7-2
j_call: TRBJ2-7
clone_size: once
d_call: TRBD1

cdr3_nt: TGTGCCAGCAGCTTAGGACTAGCGGGTGAGCAGTTCTTC
cdr3_aa: CASSLGLAGEQFF
v_call: TRBV11-3
j_call: TRBJ2-1
clone_size: -
d_call: TRBD2